This T cell receptor (beta chain) is from a study of OX40 agonist ivuxolimab in advanced cancers. Background on the study: Patients receiving dose escalation had hepatocellular carcinoma, melanoma, renal cell or head and neck cancer. Partial responses were achieved by three patients, one with hepatocellular carcinoma and two with cutaneous melanoma. Study results and caveats: There were, on average, more expanded clones in CD8+ T cells than in CD4+. Antigen specificity of clonally expanded peripheral T cells was not established.

On this clone itself: No antigen is known for it.

Here immunoSEQ multiplex PCR was the method, and the copy in TCRdb shows in-frame clones only, minus some. The sample yields 75,000 to 80,000 clones, around 87% seen once. The CDR3 totals 14 residues. Germline V CDR1 and CDR2: SGHNT, YYREEE (reference sequence). Trimming removed 4 bases at V and 6 bases at J, with 14 bases between. This chain joins TRBV5-4 and TRBJ2-1, with D perhaps matching TRBD1 (6 bases). This receptor was obtained from an adult with an advanced solid tumor such as melanoma, head and neck, liver or kidney cancer. The sample in question was CD4+ or CD8+ T cells sorted from blood, obtained in a trial of the OX40 agonist ivuxolimab. CDR3: CASSPTGTFNEQFF. The CDR3 DNA sequence: TGTGCCAGCAGCCCCACCGGGACATTCAATGAGCAGTTCTTC.